This TCR beta chain was captured by sequencing in a study of neurological immune-mediated disorders. Time point reported: longitudinal time-point 2. This clonotype was found many times. What it recognizes is unknown. Notes on the study in general: Phylogenetic grouping assigned the repertoires of 18 of 34 multiple sclerosis patients to a single cluster of related CDR3 sequences. This cluster may be a repertoire-level signature. CDR3 amino acid sequences of expanded clones were not shared across subjects, a result suggesting private repertoires in all groups.

TCRdb fed the 5' RACE reads into MiXCR, producing one record per CDR3 protein. The sample lists tens of thousands of distinct CDR3 sequences, more than 5% seen once, with 6.5% to 9.5% in the top ten. Sequenced sample: PBMCs. The clonotype was recovered from a woman aged 55-70 years with multiple sclerosis.

CDR3 nucleotides: TGTGCCAGCAGTCCCCCAGGGATCTATGGCTACACCTTC. Amino acids: CASSPPGIYGYTF. The rearrangement links TRBV6-5 to TRBJ1-2; weak D call: TRBD1 (5 bases). The germline V gene encodes CDR1 MNHEY and CDR2 SVGAGI. With 5 bases removed from V and 4 bases from J, the gap between germline ends came to 11 bases. The CDR3 has 13 amino acids.